What follows are 6 T cell receptor beta chains derived from one specimen sequenced in a study of T-cell reconstitution after alpha-beta-depleted transplantation in children listed by TCRdb under 2016. According to the study, the label for this sample's treatment or condition signals: allogeneic hematopoietic cell transplantation with graft depleted of TCRalphabeta T cells and CD19 B cells. Libraries were built with PCR. The reads were generated on an Illumina HiSeq 2500. TCR libraries were prepared with molecular barcoding, using unique molecular identifiers to normalize TCRbeta repertoire quantification. TCRdb reworked the public reads: Q25 trimming with fastp, MiXCR clone assembly, productive beta chains retained. For every CDR3 protein sequence, its rows merge into one entry that carries the most common genes and DNA. In all, the sample holds 610,000 or so distinct CDR3 sequences, and 25% to 30% of those were seen once. 30% to 40% of the sample belongs to the ten largest clones.

The sample was PBMCs, taken before TCRalphabeta/CD19-depleted stem cell transplant. All receptors come from a boy younger than two with Wiskott-Aldrich syndrome, due to receive a stem cell transplant.

This clonotype was detected only a few times. This chain joins TRBV5-1 and TRBJ2-1, with TRBD1 matching 9 bases. The CDR3 runs to 22 residues. Germline assignment: CDR1 SGHRS and CDR2 YFSETQ. Unmatched junction bases numbered 20, after V lost 1 base and J lost 0 bases. As DNA, the CDR3 is TGCGCCAGCAGCTTGCGATCTCGTCCTCGACAGGGGGAAAAGGGCTCCTACAATGAGCAGTTCTTC. Translation gives CASSLRSRPRQGEKGSYNEQFF.

This clonotype was detected a few times. The chain has TRBV6-5 and TRBJ1-4; D may be TRBD1 (5 bases). The CDR3 is 15 amino acids. The V gene lost 6 bases and the J gene lost 7 bases, with 18 bases spanning the gap. From germline, CDR1 is MNHEY and CDR2 SVGAGI. Here the CDR3 reads CASSLRPGDVEKLFF. The DNA for the CDR3 is TGTGCCAGCAGCTTACGACCCGGGGACGTTGAAAAACTGTTTTTT.

This clonotype was found a few times. V gene TRBV24-1 combines with J gene TRBJ2-1, with D perhaps matching TRBD1 or TRBD2 (7 bases each). The CDR3 length is 13 residues. CDR1 KGHDR and CDR2 SFDVKD come from the germline V gene. The V and J ends lost 10 bases and 6 bases respectively, with 15 bases between them. As DNA, the CDR3 is TGTGCCACGGCGGGGGCAGGGGGCAATGAGCAGTTCTTC. Amino acid sequence: CATAGAGGNEQFF.

The rearrangement joins TRBV30 to TRBJ2-1; 10 nucleotides line up with TRBD2. V lost 5 bases, J lost 8 bases, and 9 bases stayed unmatched. CDR3 size: 14 residues. CDR1 is GTSNPN, CDR2 SVGIG, per germline (reference sequence). The DNA of the CDR3 is TGTGCCTGGGAACCGGGACTAGCGATCGATGAGCAGTTCTTC. Encoded protein: CAWEPGLAIDEQFF.

This chain links TRBV3-1 with TRBJ2-1, with D tentatively TRBD2 (5 bases). The germline V and J ends were trimmed by 4 bases and 7 bases, with 17 bases remaining between them. The CDR3 extends over 15 amino acids. CDR1 and CDR2 (germline): LGHDT, YNNKEL (reference sequence). In nucleotides, the CDR3 is TGTGCCAGCAGCCCCTTACATGGGAGAGTTAATGAGCAGTTCTTC. Amino acids: CASSPLHGRVNEQFF.

In this sample, this clonotype turned up a few times. The genes are TRBV7-2 and TRBJ2-7; 12 bases match TRBD2. This CDR3 contains 15 residues. CDR1 is SGHTA and CDR2 is FQGNSA in the germline V gene. J lost 4 bases, V lost 6 bases, and 7 bases had no gene match. CDR3 nucleotide sequence: TGTGCCAGCAGGGCTCTAGCGGGAGGGCCTTACGAGCAGTACTTC. It specifies CASRALAGGPYEQYF.